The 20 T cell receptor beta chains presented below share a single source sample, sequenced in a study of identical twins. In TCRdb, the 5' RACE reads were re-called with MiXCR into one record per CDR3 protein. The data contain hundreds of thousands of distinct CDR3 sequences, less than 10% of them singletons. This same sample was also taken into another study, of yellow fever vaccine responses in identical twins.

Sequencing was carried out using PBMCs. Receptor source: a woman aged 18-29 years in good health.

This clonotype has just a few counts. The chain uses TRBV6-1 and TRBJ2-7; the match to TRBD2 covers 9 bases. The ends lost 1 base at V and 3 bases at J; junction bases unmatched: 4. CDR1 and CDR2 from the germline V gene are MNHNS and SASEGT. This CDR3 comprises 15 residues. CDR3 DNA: TGTGCCAGCAGTGAAGGGCTAGCGGGGCACTACGAGCAGTACTTC. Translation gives CASSEGLAGHYEQYF.

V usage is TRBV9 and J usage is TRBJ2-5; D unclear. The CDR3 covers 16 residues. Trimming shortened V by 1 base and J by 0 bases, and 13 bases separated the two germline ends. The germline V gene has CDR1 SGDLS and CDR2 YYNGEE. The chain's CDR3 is CASSVSVGNNQETQYF. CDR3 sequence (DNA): TGTGCCAGCAGCGTATCTGTGGGCAACAACCAAGAGACCCAGTACTTC.

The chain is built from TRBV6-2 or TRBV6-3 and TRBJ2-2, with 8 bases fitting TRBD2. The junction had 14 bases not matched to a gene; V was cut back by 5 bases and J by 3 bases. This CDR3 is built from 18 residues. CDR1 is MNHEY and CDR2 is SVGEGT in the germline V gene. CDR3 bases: TGTGCCAGCAGTCGGCCCCTCAAAGCGGGAGTTGACACCGGGGAGCTGTTTTTT. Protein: CASSRPLKAGVDTGELFF.

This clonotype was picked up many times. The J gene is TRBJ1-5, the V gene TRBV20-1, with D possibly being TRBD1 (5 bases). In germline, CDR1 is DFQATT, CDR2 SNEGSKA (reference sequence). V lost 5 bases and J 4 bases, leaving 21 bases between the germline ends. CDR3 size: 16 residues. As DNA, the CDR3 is TGCAGTGCTGTGTACCGGGACCGGAGATCGAATCAGCCCCAGCATTTT. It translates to CSAVYRDRRSNQPQHF.

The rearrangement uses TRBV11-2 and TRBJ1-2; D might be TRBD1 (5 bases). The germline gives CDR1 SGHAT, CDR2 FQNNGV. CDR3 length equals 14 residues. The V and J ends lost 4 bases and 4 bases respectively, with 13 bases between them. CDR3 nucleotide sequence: TGTGCCAGCAGCTGGGGGGGAGGACTCTATGGCTACACCTTC. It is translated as CASSWGGGLYGYTF.

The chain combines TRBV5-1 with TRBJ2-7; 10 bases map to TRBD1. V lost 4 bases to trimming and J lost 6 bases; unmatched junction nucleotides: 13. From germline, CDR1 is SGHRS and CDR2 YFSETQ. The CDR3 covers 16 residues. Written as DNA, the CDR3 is TGCGCCAGCAGCGGCCGGGACAGGGGATCGATGACCGAGCAGTACTTC. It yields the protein CASSGRDRGSMTEQYF.

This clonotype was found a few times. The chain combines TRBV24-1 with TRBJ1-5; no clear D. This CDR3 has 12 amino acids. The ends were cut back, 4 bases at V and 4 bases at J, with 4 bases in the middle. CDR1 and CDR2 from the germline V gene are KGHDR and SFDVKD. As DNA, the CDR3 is TGTGCCACCAGTGACCTTAATCAGCCCCAGCATTTT. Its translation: CATSDLNQPQHF.

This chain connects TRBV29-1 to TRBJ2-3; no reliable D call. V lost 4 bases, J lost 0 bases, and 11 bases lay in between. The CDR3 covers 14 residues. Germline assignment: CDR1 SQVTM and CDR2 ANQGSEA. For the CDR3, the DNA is TGCAGCGTTGTACACGGTGCTAGCACAGATACGCAGTATTTT. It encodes CSVVHGASTDTQYF.

The CDR3 spells CASSPGTGLSSYEQYF. Written as DNA, the CDR3 is TGCGCCAGCAGCCCAGGGACAGGGCTGAGCTCCTACGAGCAGTACTTC. The V and J genes are TRBV4-1 and TRBJ2-7; TRBD1 matches at 9 bases. V dropped 4 bases and J dropped 0; count of bases not matched to a gene: 7. The CDR3 contains 16 residues. Germline CDR1 is MGHRA and CDR2 is YSYEKL.

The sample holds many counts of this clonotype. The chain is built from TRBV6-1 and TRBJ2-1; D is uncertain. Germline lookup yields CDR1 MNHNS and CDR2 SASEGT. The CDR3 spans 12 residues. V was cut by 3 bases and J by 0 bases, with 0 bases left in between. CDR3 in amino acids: CASSDSYNEQFF. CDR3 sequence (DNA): TGTGCCAGCAGTGACTCCTACAATGAGCAGTTCTTC.

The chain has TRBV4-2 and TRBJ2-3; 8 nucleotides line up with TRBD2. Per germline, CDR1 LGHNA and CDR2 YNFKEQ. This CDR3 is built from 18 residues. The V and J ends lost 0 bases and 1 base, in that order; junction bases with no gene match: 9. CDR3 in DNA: TGTGCCAGCAGCCAAGACGAGCGGGGGATGCTGGGCACAGATACGCAGTATTTT. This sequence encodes CASSQDERGMLGTDTQYF.

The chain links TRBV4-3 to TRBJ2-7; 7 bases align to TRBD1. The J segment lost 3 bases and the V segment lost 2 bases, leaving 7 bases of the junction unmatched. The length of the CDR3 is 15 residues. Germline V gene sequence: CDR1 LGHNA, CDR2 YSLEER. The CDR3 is CASSQITGAGYEQYF. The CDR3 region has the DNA TGCGCCAGCAGCCAAATTACAGGGGCGGGCTACGAGCAGTACTTC.

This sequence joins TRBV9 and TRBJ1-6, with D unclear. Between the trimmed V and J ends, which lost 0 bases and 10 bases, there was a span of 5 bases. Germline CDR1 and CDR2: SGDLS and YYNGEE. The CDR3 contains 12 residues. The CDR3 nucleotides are TGTGCCAGCAGCGTAGAAGGATCACCCCTCCACTTT. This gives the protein CASSVEGSPLHF.

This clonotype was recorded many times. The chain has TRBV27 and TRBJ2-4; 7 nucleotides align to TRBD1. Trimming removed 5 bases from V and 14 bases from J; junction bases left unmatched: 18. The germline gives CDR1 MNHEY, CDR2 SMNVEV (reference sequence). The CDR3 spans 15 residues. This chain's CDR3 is CASSLTSYYRGAEYF. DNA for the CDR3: TGTGCCAGCAGTCTCACGAGCTATTACAGGGGAGCAGAGTACTTC.

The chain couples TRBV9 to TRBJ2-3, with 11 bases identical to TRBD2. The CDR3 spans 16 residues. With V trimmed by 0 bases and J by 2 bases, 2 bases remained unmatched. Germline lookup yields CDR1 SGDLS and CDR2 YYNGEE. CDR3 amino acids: CASSVGLAGPTDTQYF. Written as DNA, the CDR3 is TGTGCCAGCAGCGTAGGACTAGCGGGGCCCACAGATACGCAGTATTTT. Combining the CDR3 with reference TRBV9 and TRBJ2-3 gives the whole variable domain DSGVTQTPKHLITATGQRVTLRCSPRSGDLSVYWYQQSLDQGLQFLIQYYNGEERAKGNILERFSAQQFPDLHSELNLSSLELGDSALYFCASSVGLAGPTDTQYFGPGTRLTVL.

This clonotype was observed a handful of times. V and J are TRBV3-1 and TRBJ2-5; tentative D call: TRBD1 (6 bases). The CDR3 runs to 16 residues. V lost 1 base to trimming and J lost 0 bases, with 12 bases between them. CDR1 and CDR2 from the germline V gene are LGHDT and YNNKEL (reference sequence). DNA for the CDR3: TGTGCCAGCAGCCAAGGGGTGGGGGCTTACCAAGAGACCCAGTACTTC. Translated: CASSQGVGAYQETQYF.

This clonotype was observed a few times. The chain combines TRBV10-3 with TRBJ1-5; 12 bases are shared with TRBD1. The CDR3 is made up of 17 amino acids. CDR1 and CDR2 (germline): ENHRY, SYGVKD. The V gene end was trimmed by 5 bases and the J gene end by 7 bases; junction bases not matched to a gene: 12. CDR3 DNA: TGTGCCATCAGTCCGTCGGGACAGGGGGCTTTATCCCAGCCCCAGCATTTT. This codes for CAISPSGQGALSQPQHF.

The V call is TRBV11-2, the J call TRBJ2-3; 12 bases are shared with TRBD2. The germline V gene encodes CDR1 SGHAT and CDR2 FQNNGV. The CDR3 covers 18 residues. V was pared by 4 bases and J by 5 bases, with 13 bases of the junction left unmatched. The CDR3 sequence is CASSSQLTSGGQVDTQYF. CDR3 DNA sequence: TGTGCCAGCAGCTCCCAGCTAACTAGCGGGGGGCAAGTAGATACGCAGTATTTT. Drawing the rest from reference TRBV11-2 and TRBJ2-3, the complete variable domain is EAGVAQSPRYKIIEKRQSVAFWCNPISGHATLYWYQQILGQGPKLLIQFQNNGVVDDSQLPKDRFSAERLKGVDSTLKIQPAKLEDSAVYLCASSSQLTSGGQVDTQYFGPGTRLTVL.

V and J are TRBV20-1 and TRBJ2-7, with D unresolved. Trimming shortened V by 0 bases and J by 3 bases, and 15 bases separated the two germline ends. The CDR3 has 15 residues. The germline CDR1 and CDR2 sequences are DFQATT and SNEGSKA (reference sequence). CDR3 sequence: CSARDIRMSVYEQYF. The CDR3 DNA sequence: TGCAGTGCTAGAGATATCAGGATGTCTGTCTACGAGCAGTACTTC.

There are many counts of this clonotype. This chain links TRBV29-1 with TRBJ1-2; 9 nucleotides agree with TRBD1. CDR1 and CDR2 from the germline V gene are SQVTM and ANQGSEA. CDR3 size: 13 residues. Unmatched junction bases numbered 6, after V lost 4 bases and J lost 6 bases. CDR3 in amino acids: CSVGTGGGNGYTF. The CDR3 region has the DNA TGCAGCGTTGGAACAGGGGGCGGGAATGGCTACACCTTC.